The 21 T cell receptor beta chains listed next were all sequenced from one sample in a study of T cells in Graves' hyperthyroidism and ophthalmopathy. The investigators amplified TCR beta CDR3 regions from RNA transcripts. HTBI primers were the set used in a first-round RT-PCR of the TCR CDR3. MiXCR was run by TCRdb on the multiplex PCR reads, yielding one entry per CDR3 protein. The table records a few hundred thousand distinct CDR3 sequences, about a sixth of them present only once. Sequencing was done on a sample of blood. The receptors originated from a middle-aged woman with Graves' ophthalmopathy.

The table lists this clonotype with many counts. The V call is TRBV2, the J call TRBJ2-5; D remains unclear. The CDR3 has 15 amino acids. With 0 bases removed from V and 3 bases from J, the gap between germline ends came to 11 bases. Per the germline V gene, CDR1 is SNHLY and CDR2 is FYNNEI. CDR3 DNA sequence: TGTGCCAGCAGTGAAGCGTCCCGGTTTAAAGAGACCCAGTACTTC. Amino acid sequence: CASSEASRFKETQYF.

The chain couples TRBV5-6 to TRBJ2-3, with 7 bases aligning to TRBD2. Germline V gene data show CDR1 as SGHDT and CDR2 as YYEEEE. V shed 5 bases, J shed 2 bases, and the junction held 11 bases outside the gene matches. This CDR3 has 16 amino acids. The CDR3 region has the DNA TGTGCCAGCAGGGGGGGACTAACATCCCCCACAGATACGCAGTATTTT. Amino acid sequence: CASRGGLTSPTDTQYF.

This clonotype was counted many times. V usage is TRBV7-9 and J usage is TRBJ2-3; D possibly uses TRBD1 or TRBD2 (5 bases each). CDR3 length equals 15 residues. Germline values: CDR1 SEHNR, CDR2 FQNEAQ (reference sequence). V lost 5 bases and J lost 4, with 16 bases in between. This CDR3 is CASSPYGGNADTQYF. The DNA for the CDR3 is TGTGCCAGCAGCCCCTATGGGGGTAACGCAGATACGCAGTATTTT. Together with reference TRBV7-9 and TRBJ2-3, the CDR3 gives the full variable domain: DTGVSQNPRHKITKRGQNVTFRCDPISEHNRLYWYRQTLGQGPEFLTYFQNEAQLEKSRLLSDRFSAERPKGSFSTLEIQRTEQGDSAMYLCASSPYGGNADTQYFGPGTRLTVL.

In this sample, this clonotype turned up many times. The V call is TRBV5-1, the J call TRBJ2-7, with D possibly being TRBD2 (5 bases). This CDR3 has 15 amino acids. Between the trimmed V and J ends, which lost 2 bases and 3 bases, there was a span of 15 bases. The germline V gene has CDR1 SGHRS and CDR2 YFSETQ. This CDR3 is CASSFGGAAIYEQYF. The DNA for the CDR3 is TGCGCCAGCAGCTTTGGAGGAGCCGCCATCTACGAGCAGTACTTC.

The V gene is TRBV18, the J gene TRBJ2-2, with D perhaps given as TRBD1 or TRBD2 (5 bases each). Between the trimmed V and J ends, which lost 2 bases and 0 bases, there was a span of 10 bases. Looked up from germline, CDR1 is KGHSH and CDR2 is LQKENI. CDR3 length: 16 amino acids. The CDR3 DNA reads TGTGCCAGCTCACCAGGGACGGCCCCGAACACCGGGGAGCTGTTTTTT. Amino acids: CASSPGTAPNTGELFF.

The J gene is TRBJ2-3, the V gene TRBV7-3; possibly TRBD1 or TRBD2 for D (5 bases each). The CDR3 covers 14 residues. The germline gives CDR1 SGHTA, CDR2 FQGTGA. Trimming left V 5 bases short and J 6 bases short, with 15 bases between. The CDR3 bases are TGTGCCAGCAGCCGGAGTGGGGGTGACGATACGCAGTATTTT. Protein sequence: CASSRSGGDDTQYF.

The chain is built from TRBV25-1 and TRBJ2-5; D gene ambiguous. V gave up 3 bases and J gave up 3 bases, with 14 bases separating them. The CDR3 runs to 15 residues. CDR1 and CDR2 from the germline V gene are MGHDK and SYGVNS. CDR3 sequence (DNA): TGTGCCAGCAGTGACCGATCGACCCTGAAAGAGACCCAGTACTTC. As protein: CASSDRSTLKETQYF.

The chain employs TRBV28 and TRBJ1-1; D uncertain. With 4 bases removed from V and 3 bases from J, the gap between germline ends came to 12 bases. The CDR3 has 14 amino acids. The germline CDR1 and CDR2 sequences are MDHEN and SYDVKM. This CDR3 is CASSSGQQYTEAFF. The DNA of the CDR3 is TGTGCCAGCAGTTCGGGCCAGCAATACACTGAAGCTTTCTTT.

For the CDR3, the DNA is TGTGCCAGCAGCGCCCCGGGACGGAATAATTCACCCCTCCACTTT. Residues: CASSAPGRNNSPLHF. This chain joins TRBV11-2 and TRBJ1-6, with TRBD1 as a possible D gene (5 bases). Trimming shortened V by 5 bases and J by 5 bases, and 13 bases separated the two germline ends. Germline V gene data show CDR1 as SGHAT and CDR2 as FQNNGV. The CDR3 totals 15 residues.

This clonotype was seen at least ten times. The chain couples TRBV20-1 to TRBJ1-1; no clear D gene. The CDR3 is 15 amino acids. Germline loops: CDR1 DFQATT, CDR2 SNEGSKA (reference sequence). V lost 2 bases to trimming and J lost 3 bases, with 16 bases between them. This CDR3 reads CSARPPHQSYTEAFF. The CDR3 DNA reads as TGCAGTGCTAGACCCCCCCACCAGTCATACACTGAAGCTTTCTTT.

V is TRBV7-2 and J is TRBJ1-1, with D perhaps matching TRBD1 (5 bases). Trimming took off 5 bases at V and 1 base at J, with 20 bases between the two ends. Germline loops: CDR1 SGHTA, CDR2 FQGNSA. This CDR3 is built from 17 residues. CDR3 sequence reads: CASSLQSGRGTNTEAFF. CDR3 nucleotides: TGTGCCAGCAGCCTTCAGTCAGGGCGTGGTACGAACACTGAAGCTTTCTTT.

This clonotype appeared a single time. This likely comes from a read error, as the CDR3 has no conserved phenylalanine or tryptophan at its end. This rearrangement joins TRBV20-1 to TRBJ2-1; the D gene is possibly TRBD2 (5 bases). The CDR3 covers 16 residues. Trimming pared 2 bases from V and 5 bases from J, leaving 19 bases between. CDR1 DFQATT and CDR2 SNEGSKA come from the germline V gene (reference sequence). This CDR3 is CSARMFVAVRDNEQFL. CDR3 in DNA: TGCAGTGCTAGAATGTTCGTGGCAGTGCGGGACAATGAGCAGTTCCTC.

This clonotype was counted many times. The J gene is TRBJ2-7, the V gene TRBV11-2; 11 bases match TRBD2. Unmatched junction bases numbered 15, after V lost 5 bases and J lost 3 bases. Germline V gene sequence: CDR1 SGHAT, CDR2 FQNNGV. The CDR3 is 18 amino acids. The CDR3 is CASSQQKPGTSGLYEQYF. DNA of the CDR3: TGTGCCAGCAGCCAACAAAAGCCCGGGACTAGCGGACTCTACGAGCAGTACTTC. The complete variable domain, with remaining parts taken from reference TRBV11-2 and TRBJ2-7, reads EAGVAQSPRYKIIEKRQSVAFWCNPISGHATLYWYQQILGQGPKLLIQFQNNGVVDDSQLPKDRFSAERLKGVDSTLKIQPAKLEDSAVYLCASSQQKPGTSGLYEQYFGPGTRLTVT.

The genes are TRBV12-3 or TRBV12-4 and TRBJ2-2; 8 bases fit TRBD1. Trimming cost V 6 bases and J 7 bases; bases outside gene matches: 7. CDR3 size: 14 residues. The CDR3 sequence is CASRRRTGSGELFF. The CDR3 DNA reads as TGTGCCAGCAGAAGGAGGACAGGGAGCGGGGAGCTGTTTTTT.

The table lists this clonotype with a few counts. The CDR3 sequence is CASSDQGNTEAFF. For the CDR3, the DNA is TGTGCCAGTAGTGACCAGGGGAACACTGAAGCTTTCTTT. The chain joins TRBV19 to TRBJ1-1; the D gene is possibly TRBD1 (5 bases). The germline gives CDR1 LNHDA, CDR2 SQIVND (reference sequence). CDR3 size: 13 residues. V was cut by 5 bases and J by 1 base, with 8 bases left in between.

This clonotype was seen a few times. The chain links TRBV9 to TRBJ2-5; TRBD2 agrees at 9 bases. Germline CDR1 SGDLS, CDR2 YYNGEE. CDR3 size: 16 residues. The V gene end was trimmed by 3 bases and the J gene end by 7 bases; junction bases not matched to a gene: 13. Here the CDR3 DNA reads TGTGCCAGCAGCGGAGAGGTGGAGCGGGGGGTACGGACCCAGTACTTC. Encoded protein: CASSGEVERGVRTQYF.

J is TRBJ1-5 and V is TRBV20-1, with a weak D call TRBD1 (6 bases). The germline V gene encodes CDR1 DFQATT and CDR2 SNEGSKA (reference sequence). The CDR3 extends over 14 amino acids. V lost 4 bases to trimming and J lost 2 bases, with 12 bases between them. CDR3 nucleotide sequence: TGCAGTGCTAACCAGGGGCGAGGCAATCAGCCCCAGCATTTT. This sequence encodes CSANQGRGNQPQHF.

This clonotype was seen many times. The rearrangement joins TRBV12-3 or TRBV12-4 to TRBJ2-1; D might be TRBD1 or TRBD2, each matching 5 bases. CDR3 length: 11 residues. V was trimmed by 3 bases and J by 10 bases, leaving 7 bases between them. The CDR3 coding sequence is TGTGCCAGCAGTTTTGGGGACGAGCAGTTCTTC. Its protein product is CASSFGDEQFF.

The J gene is TRBJ1-6, the V gene TRBV19, with 10 positions matching TRBD1. After removal of 8 bases from V and 7 bases from J, the junction contained 8 bases not matched to a gene. The CDR3 runs 15 residues. Germline V gives CDR1 LNHDA, CDR2 SQIVND (reference sequence). The CDR3 sequence: CASGKTGGTNSPLHF. In nucleotides, the CDR3 is TGTGCCAGTGGGAAGACAGGGGGCACGAATTCACCCCTCCACTTT. Complete variable domain (other parts from reference TRBV19 and TRBJ1-6): DGGITQSPKYLFRKEGQNVTLSCEQNLNHDAMYWYRQDPGQGLRLIYYSQIVNDFQKGDIAEGYSVSREKKESFPLTVTSAQKNPTAFYLCASGKTGGTNSPLHFGNGTRLTVT.

CDR3 region: CASSPTGLGTNQPQHF. The CDR3 region has the DNA TGTGCCAGCAGCCCTACAGGGCTGGGGACCAATCAGCCCCAGCATTTT. The chain links TRBV27 to TRBJ1-5; the D gene is possibly TRBD1 (6 bases). CDR3 length: 16 amino acids. Trimming left V 6 bases short and J 3 bases short, with 18 bases between. Germline V gene sequence: CDR1 MNHEY, CDR2 SMNVEV (reference sequence).

The rearrangement joins TRBV11-2 to TRBJ2-7, with D perhaps matching TRBD1 (5 bases). V was shortened by 1 base and J by 2 bases, with 15 bases between the two germline ends. Germline V gives CDR1 SGHAT, CDR2 FQNNGV. The CDR3 covers 16 residues. The CDR3 DNA reads TGTGCCAGCAGCTTAGGGGGCTTGGGAATCCCCTACGAGCAGTACTTC. Its translation is CASSLGGLGIPYEQYF. Looking up the rest from reference TRBV11-2 and TRBJ2-7 gives the full variable domain: EAGVAQSPRYKIIEKRQSVAFWCNPISGHATLYWYQQILGQGPKLLIQFQNNGVVDDSQLPKDRFSAERLKGVDSTLKIQPAKLEDSAVYLCASSLGGLGIPYEQYFGPGTRLTVT.